The 24 T cell receptor beta chains presented below share a single source sample, sequenced in a study of siplizumab effects on memory and regulatory T cells (dated by TCRdb to about 2019). Libraries were made using the immunoSEQ multiplex PCR assay. TCRdb obtained this table from immuneACCESS and retained in-frame rearrangements with V and J assigned. These tables miss some clones; where compared with another copy, unresolved V genes account for less than half of the shortfall, and the remainder is unexplained. Present in this sample are tens of thousands of clones, about 90% of which were seen just once. The ten largest make up more than 25% of the sample. Sequenced input: CD8+ T cells sorted from blood. Receptors were obtained from a human donor in good health.

The rearrangement uses TRBV2 and TRBJ2-3, with 8 bases that match TRBD2. V trimming: 4 bases; J trimming: 6 bases; junction bases outside the gene matches: 9. From germline, CDR1 is SNHLY and CDR2 FYNNEI. This CDR3 contains 15 residues. CDR3 amino acids: CASSGTGLGGDTQYF. The CDR3 DNA sequence: TGTGCCAGCAGTGGGACGGGACTAGGTGGTGATACGCAGTATTTT.

The chain has TRBV6-5 and TRBJ2-7, with D possibly being TRBD1 (6 bases). Germline V lookup: CDR1 MNHEY, CDR2 SVGAGI. Trimming took 5 bases from V and 5 from J, leaving 16 bases between them. This CDR3 is 14 amino acids long. In DNA form, the CDR3 reads TGTGCCAGCAGTACCGGACAGCTCAGGGACGAGCAGTACTTC. This gives the protein CASSTGQLRDEQYF.

The chain carries TRBV13 and TRBJ1-1; possibly TRBD1 for D (5 bases). Germline CDR1 is PRHDT and CDR2 is FYEKMQ (reference sequence). V was pared by 4 bases and J by 5 bases, with 14 bases between. The CDR3 runs 14 residues. CDR3 sequence: CASSSVDKGTEAFF. The CDR3, as DNA: TGTGCCAGCAGCTCCGTTGACAAGGGGACTGAAGCTTTCTTT.

This chain connects TRBV4-1 to TRBJ2-1, with D tentatively TRBD1 (5 bases). Trimming shortened V by 2 bases and J by 8 bases, and 10 bases separated the two germline ends. CDR3 length: 13 amino acids. The germline CDR1 and CDR2 sequences are MGHRA and YSYEKL. This CDR3 reads CASSQNRGYEQFF. The DNA for the CDR3 is TGCGCCAGCAGCCAAAATAGGGGTTATGAGCAGTTCTTC.

This clone has just one count. The chain is built from TRBV7-3 and TRBJ1-6; tentatively, D is TRBD1 (5 bases). Germline V gene sequence: CDR1 SGHTA, CDR2 FQGTGA. V lost 2 bases and J lost 8, with 13 bases in between. This CDR3 contains 15 residues. CDR3 region: CASSLLPGPDSPLHF. The CDR3 DNA sequence: TGTGCCAGCAGCTTACTCCCGGGACCGGATTCACCCCTCCACTTT. Drawing the rest from reference TRBV7-3 and TRBJ1-6, the complete variable domain is GAGVSQTPSNKVTEKGKYVELRCDPISGHTALYWYRQSLGQGPEFLIYFQGTGAADDSGLPNDRFFAVRPEGSVSTLKIQRTERGDSAVYLCASSLLPGPDSPLHFGNGTRLTVT.

The rearrangement links TRBV6-6 to TRBJ1-1, with D uncertain. Germline loops: CDR1 MNHNY, CDR2 SVGAGI (reference sequence). Trimming took 7 bases from V and 0 from J, leaving 6 bases between them. CDR3 length: 12 residues. The CDR3 region is CASTPMNTEAFF. The CDR3 DNA sequence: TGTGCCAGCACTCCGATGAACACTGAAGCTTTCTTT.

V and J are TRBV5-1 and TRBJ2-2; the D gene could be TRBD1 or TRBD2 (6 bases each). The CDR3 contains 16 residues. V was cut by 5 bases and J by 5 bases, with 19 bases left in between. Per the germline V gene, CDR1 is SGHRS and CDR2 is YFSETQ. This CDR3 is CASRGGNAASTGELFF. The CDR3 DNA reads TGCGCCAGCAGGGGGGGCAACGCCGCCTCAACCGGGGAGCTGTTTTTT.

Here the CDR3 reads CASSDSTEFTGELFF. Written as DNA, the CDR3 is TGTGCCAGCAGTGACTCGACTGAGTTTACCGGGGAGCTGTTTTTT. V usage is TRBV6-4 and J usage is TRBJ2-2, with D unclear. Germline V gene sequence: CDR1 MRHNA, CDR2 SNTAGT. CDR3 length: 15 amino acids. Trimming left V 0 bases short and J 5 bases short, with 10 bases between.

In its sample, this clone was seen a few times. V is TRBV7-9 and J is TRBJ1-1; a weak D match, TRBD1 (5 bases). The CDR3 sequence is 16 residues long. Germline lookup yields CDR1 SEHNR and CDR2 FQNEAQ (reference sequence). The V and J ends lost 5 bases and 0 bases respectively, with 16 bases between them. The CDR3 DNA sequence: TGTGCCAGCAGCCGACGGGACCTGACGGTGAACACTGAAGCTTTCTTT. It yields the protein CASSRRDLTVNTEAFF.

This clone has just a few counts. The chain links TRBV5-6 to TRBJ2-7; 10 bases agree with TRBD1. This CDR3 contains 14 residues. The germline gives CDR1 SGHDT, CDR2 YYEEEE. Germline trimming cut 4 bases from V and 5 bases from J; bases unmatched to any gene: 6. The CDR3 protein is CASSRGQGFHEQYF. The CDR3 DNA reads TGTGCCAGCAGCAGGGGACAGGGGTTCCACGAGCAGTACTTC.

This chain links TRBV5-4 with TRBJ1-2; TRBD1 agrees at 7 bases. Losses at the gene ends were 4 bases for V and 2 bases for J; bases not matched to a gene: 2. CDR3 length: 13 amino acids. The germline V gene encodes CDR1 SGHNT and CDR2 YYREEE (reference sequence). The CDR3 sequence is CASSRDSNYGYTF. CDR3 nucleotide sequence: TGTGCCAGCAGCCGGGACAGCAACTATGGCTACACCTTC.

The V gene is TRBV27, the J gene TRBJ1-1, with D possibly being TRBD1 (5 bases). V lost 1 base, J lost 1 base, and 16 bases lay in between. The CDR3 spans 17 residues. CDR1 and CDR2 (germline): MNHEY, SMNVEV (reference sequence). CDR3 in DNA: TGTGCCAGCAGTTTATTCGGGGGAAGAGGGGAGAACACTGAAGCTTTCTTT. Translated: CASSLFGGRGENTEAFF.

This clone showed up just once. The J gene is TRBJ1-1, the V gene TRBV7-9; D is uncertain. The germline V gene encodes CDR1 SEHNR and CDR2 FQNEAQ (reference sequence). Trimming pared 10 bases from V and 1 base from J, leaving 19 bases between. The CDR3 is 15 residues long. For the CDR3, the DNA is TGTGCCATCACAGCTTACTACAGTCAGAACACTGAAGCTTTCTTT. Translation gives CAITAYYSQNTEAFF.

CDR3 DNA sequence: TGTGCCAGCAGCCGGTTTCTGACAGCGACCCTTAAAAACAATCAGCCCCAGCATTTT. Translated: CASSRFLTATLKNNQPQHF. The chain recombines TRBV11-2 with TRBJ1-5, with D maybe TRBD1 (5 bases). This CDR3 spans 19 amino acids. The V end lost 5 bases, the J end lost 3 bases, and 26 bases lay between the germline ends. Germline V gene data show CDR1 as SGHAT and CDR2 as FQNNGV.

This chain uses TRBV2 with TRBJ2-3, with 15 bases aligning to TRBD2. The CDR3 extends over 21 amino acids. Germline V gene lookup returns CDR1 SNHLY and CDR2 FYNNEI. V trimming: 2 bases; J trimming: 1 base; junction bases outside the gene matches: 13. This CDR3 is CASSELGLAGGPAWGTDTQYF. The CDR3 DNA follows: TGTGCCAGCAGTGAACTAGGACTAGCGGGAGGGCCCGCCTGGGGCACAGATACGCAGTATTTT.

The chain carries TRBV2 and TRBJ2-2; the D is unclear. Trimming left V 7 bases short and J 1 base short, with 4 bases between. CDR3 size: 12 residues. Per germline, CDR1 SNHLY and CDR2 FYNNEI. CDR3 nucleotides: TGTGCCAGCATATGGAACACCGGGGAGCTGTTTTTT. As protein: CASIWNTGELFF. Full variable domain (rest looked up from reference TRBV2 and TRBJ2-2): EPEVTQTPSHQVTQMGQEVILRCVPISNHLYFYWYRQILGQKVEFLVSFYNNEISEKSEIFDDQFSVERPDGSNFTLKIRSTKLEDSAMYFCASIWNTGELFFGEGSRLTVL.

The chain couples TRBV9 to TRBJ2-7, with 8 positions matching TRBD1. CDR1 and CDR2 (germline): SGDLS, YYNGEE. The trim removed 0 bases at V and 2 bases at J, leaving 4 bases unmatched. The CDR3 covers 15 residues. CDR3 sequence reads: CASSVGMTGAYEQYF. CDR3 sequence (DNA): TGTGCCAGCAGCGTAGGAATGACAGGGGCCTACGAGCAGTACTTC.

The J gene is TRBJ2-3, the V gene TRBV27, with D uncertain. Germline V lookup: CDR1 MNHEY, CDR2 SMNVEV (reference sequence). CDR3 length: 16 residues. V was cut by 4 bases and J by 2 bases, with 16 bases left in between. CDR3 in DNA: TGTGCCAGCAGTTCCTTCAGCCCAACCTACACAGATACGCAGTATTTT. Translating gives CASSSFSPTYTDTQYF.

The chain carries TRBV15 and TRBJ1-1, with D possibly matching TRBD1 (6 bases). The CDR3 spans 15 residues. Germline lookup yields CDR1 LNHNV and CDR2 YYDKDF (reference sequence). The V gene lost 5 bases and the J gene lost 0 bases, with 13 bases spanning the gap. Written as DNA, the CDR3 is TGTGCCACCAGCGATTCAGGGGCGTTGAACACTGAAGCTTTCTTT. The encoded protein is CATSDSGALNTEAFF.

This clone was found once. The V call is TRBV4-1, the J call TRBJ2-1, with 8 bases fitting TRBD1. V dropped 2 bases and J dropped 8; count of bases not matched to a gene: 14. This CDR3 comprises 17 residues. The V gene's germline CDR1 is MGHRA and CDR2 YSYEKL. This CDR3 reads CASSQTLRDRYNDEQFF. The CDR3, as DNA: TGCGCCAGCAGCCAAACGCTACGGGACAGGTATAACGATGAGCAGTTCTTC.

The rearrangement joins TRBV14 to TRBJ1-5, with D possibly matching TRBD1 (6 bases). V lost 1 base and J 0 bases, leaving 7 bases between the germline ends. The germline V gene encodes CDR1 SGHDN and CDR2 FVKESK. CDR3 length equals 15 residues. CDR3 DNA: TGTGCCAGCAGCCAAGGGACAGATAGCAATCAGCCCCAGCATTTT. Translated: CASSQGTDSNQPQHF.

This chain links TRBV27 with TRBJ2-1; D call uncertain. This CDR3 has 14 amino acids. V lost 3 bases and J 9 bases, leaving 15 bases between the germline ends. Germline V gene sequence: CDR1 MNHEY, CDR2 SMNVEV (reference sequence). DNA of the CDR3: TGTGCCAGCAGTTTTTCCCCCGGGTTCGGTGAGCAGTTCTTC. Protein product: CASSFSPGFGEQFF.

V is TRBV14 and J is TRBJ2-7; the D is unclear. This CDR3 spans 13 amino acids. Trimming shortened V by 8 bases and J by 9 bases, and 20 bases separated the two germline ends. Germline-derived CDR1 and CDR2 are SGHDN and FVKESK. DNA of the CDR3: TGTGCCAGCGGTTCTGGGCCAGGCTTAGGGCAGTACTTC. It specifies CASGSGPGLGQYF.

This chain links TRBV5-1 with TRBJ2-3, with 7 positions matching TRBD2. Trimming took 4 bases from V and 3 from J; bases not matched to a gene: 11. There are 16 residues in the CDR3. In germline, CDR1 is SGHRS, CDR2 YFSETQ. The CDR3 DNA reads TGCGCCAGCAGCGGAGGACTAGGGTTCATGACAGATACGCAGTATTTT. As protein: CASSGGLGFMTDTQYF.